This paragraph covers one T cell receptor (beta chain) sequence. Its antigen is not identified. This table comes from immunoSEQ multiplex PCR, and its TCRdb copy is limited to in-frame clones, with some not included. The sample has fewer than 1.6 million clones, 98% to 99% seen once. This specimen comes from a study of shared clonotypes between healthy human individuals. Study-wide results and caveats: Measured sharing among donors was expected to vary with sequencing depth. The study generally estimated greater richness for naive than memory subsets. There were few donors, and this limited the genetic and exposure-history diversity represented.

Sequencing used naive CD4+ T cells sorted from blood. Sample subset: CD45RA+ positively selected. The receptor comes from a man between 25 and 39 years old in good health.

The chain's CDR3 is CASSLVTGTDGYNEQFF. The CDR3 nucleotides read TGCGCCAGCAGCTTGGTAACAGGGACCGACGGGTACAATGAGCAGTTCTTC. V gene TRBV5-1 combines with J gene TRBJ2-1; tentatively, D is TRBD1 (6 bases). CDR1 is SGHRS and CDR2 is YFSETQ in the germline V gene. The CDR3 is made up of 17 amino acids. Trimming pared 0 bases from V and 4 bases from J, leaving 17 bases between.